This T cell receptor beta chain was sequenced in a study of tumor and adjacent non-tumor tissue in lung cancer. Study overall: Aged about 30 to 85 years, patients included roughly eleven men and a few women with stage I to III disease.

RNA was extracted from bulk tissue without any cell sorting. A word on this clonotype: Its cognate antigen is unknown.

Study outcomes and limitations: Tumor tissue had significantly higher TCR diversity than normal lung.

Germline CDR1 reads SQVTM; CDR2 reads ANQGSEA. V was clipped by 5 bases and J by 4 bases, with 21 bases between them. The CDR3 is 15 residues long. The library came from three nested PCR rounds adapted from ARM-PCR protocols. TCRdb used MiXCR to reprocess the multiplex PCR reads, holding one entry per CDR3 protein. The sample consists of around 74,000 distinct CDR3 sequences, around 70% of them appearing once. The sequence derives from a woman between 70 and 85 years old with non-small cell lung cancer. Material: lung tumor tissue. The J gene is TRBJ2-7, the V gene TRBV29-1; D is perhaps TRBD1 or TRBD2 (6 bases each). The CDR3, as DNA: TGCAGCGTTCTACGGGCAGGTCAGGGGACTTACGAGCAGTACTTC. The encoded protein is CSVLRAGQGTYEQYF.